What follows is one T cell receptor (beta chain) and its context. Germline is not matched at one junction end, which may reflect a read error. The repertoire was sequenced with immunoSEQ multiplex PCR; TCRdb's copy has only in-frame clones and lacks some. The sample lists about 170,000 clones; 91% were seen once. Germline loops: CDR1 MNHEY, CDR2 SMNVEV (reference sequence). This CDR3 contains 8 residues. This entry is derived from a study of control samples from healthy donors and cancer patients. Input material: blood. The sequence came from a woman aged 25-40 years in good health. The chain recombines TRBV27 with TRBJ2-7, with D uncertain. CDR3 sequence: CASSPASF. CDR3 DNA sequence: TGTGCCAGCAGTCCCGCTTCCTTC.